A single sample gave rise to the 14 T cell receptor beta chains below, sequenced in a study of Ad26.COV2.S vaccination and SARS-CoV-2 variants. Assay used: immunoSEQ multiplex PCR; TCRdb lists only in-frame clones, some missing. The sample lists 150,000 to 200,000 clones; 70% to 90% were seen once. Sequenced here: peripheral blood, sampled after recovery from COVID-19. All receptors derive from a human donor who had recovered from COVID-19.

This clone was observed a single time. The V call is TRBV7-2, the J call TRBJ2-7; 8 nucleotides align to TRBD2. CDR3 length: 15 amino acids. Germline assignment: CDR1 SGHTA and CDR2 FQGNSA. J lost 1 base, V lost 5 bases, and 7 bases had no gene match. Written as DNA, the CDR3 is TGTGCCAGCAGCCCCCAGCGGGGGCAGTCCTACGAGCAGTACTTC. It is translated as CASSPQRGQSYEQYF. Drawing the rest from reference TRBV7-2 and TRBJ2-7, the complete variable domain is GAGVSQSPSNKVTEKGKDVELRCDPISGHTALYWYRQSLGQGLEFLIYFQGNSAPDKSGLPSDRFSAERTGGSVSTLTIQRTQQEDSAVYLCASSPQRGQSYEQYFGPGTRLTVT.

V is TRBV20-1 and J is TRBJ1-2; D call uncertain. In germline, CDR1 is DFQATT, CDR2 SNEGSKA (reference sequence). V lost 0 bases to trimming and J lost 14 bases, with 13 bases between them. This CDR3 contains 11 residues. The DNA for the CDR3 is TGCAGTGCTAGAGATTGGGAGGGCCCTACCTTC. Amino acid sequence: CSARDWEGPTF.

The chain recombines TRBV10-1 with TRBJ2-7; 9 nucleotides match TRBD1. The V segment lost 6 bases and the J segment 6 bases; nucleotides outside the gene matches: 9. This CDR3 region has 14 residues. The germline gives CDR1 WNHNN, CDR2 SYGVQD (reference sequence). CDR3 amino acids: CASSYYRGHVEQYF. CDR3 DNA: TGCGCCAGCAGCTACTACAGGGGGCATGTCGAGCAGTACTTC.

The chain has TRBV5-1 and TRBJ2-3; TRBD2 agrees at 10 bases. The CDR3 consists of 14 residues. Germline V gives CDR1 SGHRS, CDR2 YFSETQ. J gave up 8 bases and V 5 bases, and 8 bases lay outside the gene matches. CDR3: CASSLAGEDGTQYF. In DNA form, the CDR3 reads TGCGCCAGCAGTCTAGCGGGAGAGGATGGTACGCAGTATTTT.

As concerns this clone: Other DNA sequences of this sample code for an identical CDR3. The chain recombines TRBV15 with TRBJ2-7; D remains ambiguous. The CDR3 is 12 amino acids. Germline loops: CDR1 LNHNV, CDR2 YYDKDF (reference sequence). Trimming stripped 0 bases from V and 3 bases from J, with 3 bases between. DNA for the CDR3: TGTGCCACCAGCAGAGACCTCTACGAGCAGTACTTC. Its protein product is CATSRDLYEQYF. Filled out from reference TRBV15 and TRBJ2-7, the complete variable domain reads DAMVIQNPRYQVTQFGKPVTLSCSQTLNHNVMYWYQQKSSQAPKLLFHYYDKDFNNEADTPDNFQSRRPNTSFCFLDIRSPGLGDTAMYLCATSRDLYEQYFGPGTRLTVT.

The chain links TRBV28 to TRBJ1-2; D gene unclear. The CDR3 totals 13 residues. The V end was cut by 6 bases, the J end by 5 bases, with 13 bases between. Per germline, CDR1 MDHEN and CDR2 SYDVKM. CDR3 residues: CASSMGSGYGYTF. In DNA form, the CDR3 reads TGTGCCAGCAGCATGGGCTCTGGATATGGCTACACCTTC.

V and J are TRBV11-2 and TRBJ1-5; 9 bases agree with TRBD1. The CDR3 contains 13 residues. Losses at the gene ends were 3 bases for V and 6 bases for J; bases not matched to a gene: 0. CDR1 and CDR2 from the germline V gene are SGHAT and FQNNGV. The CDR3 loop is CASSLTGGQPQHF. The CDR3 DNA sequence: TGTGCCAGCAGCTTGACAGGGGGTCAGCCCCAGCATTTT.

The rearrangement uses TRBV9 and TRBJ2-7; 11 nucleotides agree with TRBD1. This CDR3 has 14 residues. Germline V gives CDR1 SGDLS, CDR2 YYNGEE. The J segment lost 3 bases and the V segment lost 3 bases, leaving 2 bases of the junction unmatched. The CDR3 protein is CASSEGTGGYEQYF. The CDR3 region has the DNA TGTGCCAGCAGCGAGGGGACAGGGGGCTACGAGCAGTACTTC. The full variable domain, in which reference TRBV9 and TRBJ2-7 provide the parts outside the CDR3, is DSGVTQTPKHLITATGQRVTLRCSPRSGDLSVYWYQQSLDQGLQFLIQYYNGEERAKGNILERFSAQQFPDLHSELNLSSLELGDSALYFCASSEGTGGYEQYFGPGTRLTVT.

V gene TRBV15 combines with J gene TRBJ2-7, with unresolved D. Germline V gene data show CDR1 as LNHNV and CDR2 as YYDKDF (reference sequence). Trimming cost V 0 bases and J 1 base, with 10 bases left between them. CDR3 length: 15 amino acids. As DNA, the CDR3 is TGTGCCACCAGCAGAGATGTGGGTGAATCCTACGAGCAGTACTTC. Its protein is CATSRDVGESYEQYF. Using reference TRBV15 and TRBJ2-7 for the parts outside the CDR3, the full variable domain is DAMVIQNPRYQVTQFGKPVTLSCSQTLNHNVMYWYQQKSSQAPKLLFHYYDKDFNNEADTPDNFQSRRPNTSFCFLDIRSPGLGDTAMYLCATSRDVGESYEQYFGPGTRLTVT.

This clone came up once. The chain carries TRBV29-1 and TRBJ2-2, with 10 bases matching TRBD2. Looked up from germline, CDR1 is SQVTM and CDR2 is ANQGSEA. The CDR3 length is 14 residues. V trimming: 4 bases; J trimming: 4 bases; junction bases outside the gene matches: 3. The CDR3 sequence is CSVASGSSTGELFF. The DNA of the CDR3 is TGCAGCGTTGCTAGCGGGAGTTCCACCGGGGAGCTGTTTTTT.

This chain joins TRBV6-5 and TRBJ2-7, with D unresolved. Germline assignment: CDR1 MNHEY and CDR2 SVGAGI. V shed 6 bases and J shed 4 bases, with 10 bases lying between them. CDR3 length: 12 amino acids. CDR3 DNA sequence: TGTGCCAGCAGGACCTCATTGTACGAGCAGTACTTC. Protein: CASRTSLYEQYF.

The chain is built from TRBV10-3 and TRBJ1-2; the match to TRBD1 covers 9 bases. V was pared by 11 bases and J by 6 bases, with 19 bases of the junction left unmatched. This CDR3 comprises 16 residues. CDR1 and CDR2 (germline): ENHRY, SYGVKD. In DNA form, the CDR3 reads TGTGCCGCATTCTCCGGGACAGGGCTAGGGAAGAATGGCTACACCTTC. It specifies CAAFSGTGLGKNGYTF.

CDR3 loop: CASSVEATGTQYF. CDR3 bases: TGTGCCAGCAGCGTAGAAGCGACGGGGACCCAGTACTTC. The V and J genes are TRBV9 and TRBJ2-5; no definite D call. This CDR3 comprises 13 residues. V dropped 0 bases and J dropped 7 bases, with 10 bases sitting between them. Per the germline V gene, CDR1 is SGDLS and CDR2 is YYNGEE.

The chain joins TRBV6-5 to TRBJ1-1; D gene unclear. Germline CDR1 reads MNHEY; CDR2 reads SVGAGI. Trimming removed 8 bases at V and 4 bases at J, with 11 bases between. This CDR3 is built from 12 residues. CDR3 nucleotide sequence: TGTGCCAGCTCCCACCCTGCCACTGAAGCTTTCTTT. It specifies CASSHPATEAFF.